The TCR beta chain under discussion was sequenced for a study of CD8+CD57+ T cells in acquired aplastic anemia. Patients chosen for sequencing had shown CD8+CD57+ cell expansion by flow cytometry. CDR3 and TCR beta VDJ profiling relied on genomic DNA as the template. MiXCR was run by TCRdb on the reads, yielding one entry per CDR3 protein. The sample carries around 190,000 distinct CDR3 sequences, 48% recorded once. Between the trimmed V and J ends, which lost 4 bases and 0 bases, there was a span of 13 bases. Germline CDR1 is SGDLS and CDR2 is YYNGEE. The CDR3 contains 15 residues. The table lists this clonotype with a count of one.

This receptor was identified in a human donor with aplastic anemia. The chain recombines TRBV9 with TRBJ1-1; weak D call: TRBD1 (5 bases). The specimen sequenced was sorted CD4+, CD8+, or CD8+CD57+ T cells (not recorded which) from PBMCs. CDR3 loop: CASSIREGMNTEAFF. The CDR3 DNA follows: TGTGCCAGCAGCATTAGGGAGGGGATGAACACTGAAGCTTTCTTT.